A selection of T cell receptor beta chains follows, all from one sample in a study of T cell repertoires and HLA-DP antigens. For these receptors, no antigen is known. The method was immunoSEQ multiplex PCR; TCRdb's version includes in-frame clones alone and lacks a portion of them. The sample contains over 100,000 clones, 85% to 95% of which appear only once. Sequences were obtained from CD4+ T cells from PBMCs. These receptors were taken from a woman between 18 and 29 years old in good health and CMV-seronegative. CDR3s include the opening cysteine and the closing phenylalanine or tryptophan. A D gene is named only where the DNA matches it firmly. Where a row states a size, it is once, few, many or the class of an expanded clone; other rows omit it.

d_gene: TRBD1; j_gene: TRBJ2-1; abundance: NA; v_gene: TRBV6-6; CDR3nt: TGTGCCAGCAGTTCTCAACCGACAGGGCGATACAATGAGCAGTTCTTC; CDR3aa: CASSSQPTGRYNEQFF
d_gene: NA; j_gene: TRBJ1-3; abundance: few; v_gene: TRBV5-1; CDR3nt: TGCGCCAGCAGCTCAGGGGCTTACTCTGGAAACACCATATATTTT; CDR3aa: CASSSGAYSGNTIYF
d_gene: TRBD2; j_gene: TRBJ2-5; abundance: NA; v_gene: TRBV7-2; CDR3nt: TGTGCCAGCAGCTCGGGACTAGCGGGGTGGCAAGAGACCCAGTACTTC; CDR3aa: CASSSGLAGWQETQYF
d_gene: TRBD2; j_gene: TRBJ2-1; abundance: NA; v_gene: TRBV19; CDR3nt: TGTGCCAGTAGATCCCCGGGGGGCTCCTACAATGAGCAGTTCTTC; CDR3aa: CASRSPGGSYNEQFF
d_gene: TRBD1; j_gene: TRBJ1-2; abundance: NA; v_gene: TRBV7-2; CDR3nt: TGTGCCAGCAGCTTGGGACAGGTCTTAGGCTACACCTTC; CDR3aa: CASSLGQVLGYTF
d_gene: NA; j_gene: TRBJ2-7; abundance: NA; v_gene: TRBV28; CDR3nt: TGTGCCAGCAGTTTGAACAACTACGAGCAGTACTTC; CDR3aa: CASSLNNYEQYF
d_gene: TRBD1; j_gene: TRBJ1-5; abundance: NA; v_gene: TRBV6-6; CDR3nt: TGTGCCAGCAGTTACCGACAGGGGAATCAGCCCCAGCATTTT; CDR3aa: CASSYRQGNQPQHF
d_gene: NA; j_gene: TRBJ1-6; abundance: NA; v_gene: TRBV28; CDR3nt: TGTGCCAGCAGTGTATCCGGAGGTTTTTCACCCCTCCACTTT; CDR3aa: CASSVSGGFSPLHF
d_gene: NA; j_gene: TRBJ2-7; abundance: NA; v_gene: TRBV9; CDR3nt: TGTGCCAGCAGCGCGAGGGCGGACCTGTCGTCCTACGAGCAGTACTTC; CDR3aa: CASSARADLSSYEQYF
d_gene: TRBD1; j_gene: TRBJ1-2; abundance: NA; v_gene: TRBV25-1; CDR3nt: TGTGCCAGCAGTGTCGACAGGGAAGGAATTCTCGGCTACACCTTC; CDR3aa: CASSVDREGILGYTF
d_gene: NA; j_gene: TRBJ2-6; abundance: NA; v_gene: TRBV7-9; CDR3nt: TGTGCCAGCAGCTTGCAATTTAGCTCTGGGGCCAACGTCCTGACTTTC; CDR3aa: CASSLQFSSGANVLTF
d_gene: TRBD2; j_gene: TRBJ2-1; abundance: NA; v_gene: TRBV6-6; CDR3nt: TGTGCCAGCAGGCTAGCGGGAGGAACAGATGAGCAGTTCTTC; CDR3aa: CASRLAGGTDEQFF
d_gene: NA; j_gene: TRBJ2-2; abundance: NA; v_gene: TRBV29-1; CDR3nt: TGCAGCGTTGCACAGGGGCGGGGCACCGGGGAGCTGTTTTTT; CDR3aa: CSVAQGRGTGELFF
d_gene: NA; j_gene: TRBJ2-2; abundance: NA; v_gene: TRBV28; CDR3nt: TGTGCCAGCAGGCCAACACGCTCGAGCACCGGGGAGCTGTTTTTT; CDR3aa: CASRPTRSSTGELFF
d_gene: NA; j_gene: TRBJ2-1; abundance: NA; v_gene: TRBV5-6; CDR3nt: TGTGCCAGCAGCTCGCCGACCAAACCCTACTCCTACAATGAGCAGTTCTTC; CDR3aa: CASSSPTKPYSYNEQFF
d_gene: TRBD2; j_gene: TRBJ2-2; abundance: NA; v_gene: TRBV9; CDR3nt: TGTGCCAGCAGAAGCGGGACGAACACCGGGGAGCTGTTTTTT; CDR3aa: CASRSGTNTGELFF
d_gene: TRBD1; j_gene: TRBJ1-4; abundance: NA; v_gene: TRBV7-9; CDR3nt: TGTGCCAGCAGCTTAGAGGGCAGGGGGAATGAAAAACTGTTTTTT; CDR3aa: CASSLEGRGNEKLFF
d_gene: TRBD2; j_gene: TRBJ2-2; abundance: NA; v_gene: TRBV11-3; CDR3nt: TGTGCCAGCAGCTCAACCCCAGCGGGAGCGGACACCGGGGAGCTGTTTTTT; CDR3aa: CASSSTPAGADTGELFF
d_gene: TRBD2; j_gene: TRBJ2-3; abundance: NA; v_gene: TRBV4-2; CDR3nt: TGTGCCAGCAGCCAAGGGACTAGCGGGGGGACAGATACGCAGTATTTT; CDR3aa: CASSQGTSGGTDTQYF
d_gene: TRBD2; j_gene: TRBJ2-7; abundance: NA; v_gene: TRBV5-6; CDR3nt: TGTGCCAGCAGCGCGGGACTAGCGGGAGGTCCCTACGAGCAGTACTTC; CDR3aa: CASSAGLAGGPYEQYF
d_gene: TRBD2; j_gene: TRBJ2-5; abundance: NA; v_gene: TRBV15; CDR3nt: TGTGCCACCAGCAGAGTCCGACTAGCGGGGGCCACATACCAAGAGACCCAGTACTTC; CDR3aa: CATSRVRLAGATYQETQYF
d_gene: NA; j_gene: TRBJ1-6; abundance: NA; v_gene: TRBV5-1; CDR3nt: TGCGCCAGCAGCTTGTCTAGTCAGTCACCCCTCCACTTT; CDR3aa: CASSLSSQSPLHF
d_gene: NA; j_gene: TRBJ2-2; abundance: NA; v_gene: TRBV15; CDR3nt: TGTGCCACCAGCAGAGAAAGAGGCAGGGTCGATGGGGAGCTGTTTTTT; CDR3aa: CATSRERGRVDGELFF
d_gene: TRBD2; j_gene: TRBJ2-2; abundance: NA; v_gene: TRBV5-1; CDR3nt: TGCGCCAGCAGCCTAGGACTAGCGGGAGGTTCCGGGAACACCGGGGAGCTGTTTTTT; CDR3aa: CASSLGLAGGSGNTGELFF
d_gene: NA; j_gene: TRBJ1-1; abundance: few; v_gene: TRBV6-1; CDR3nt: TGTGCCAGCAGTGCGAGGGGCGGCACTGAAGCTTTCTTT; CDR3aa: CASSARGGTEAFF
d_gene: TRBD1; j_gene: TRBJ2-7; abundance: once; v_gene: TRBV6-1; CDR3nt: TGTGCCAGCATCCCGACAGGGCCCGGGGACGAGCAGTACTTC; CDR3aa: CASIPTGPGDEQYF
d_gene: TRBD2; j_gene: TRBJ2-1; abundance: NA; v_gene: TRBV10-2; CDR3nt: TGCGCCAGCAGAGGACTAGACTTATGGAATGAGCAGTTCTTC; CDR3aa: CASRGLDLWNEQFF
d_gene: NA; j_gene: TRBJ1-5; abundance: NA; v_gene: TRBV5-1; CDR3nt: TGCGCCAGCAGCCCCGGGGAGGGAGGAGGTTTCGGCAATCAGCCCCAGCATTTT; CDR3aa: CASSPGEGGGFGNQPQHF
d_gene: TRBD2; j_gene: TRBJ2-7; abundance: NA; v_gene: TRBV7-6; CDR3nt: TGTGCCAGCAGCTTCGCCCCAATAGCGGGGTCCTACGAGCAGTACTTC; CDR3aa: CASSFAPIAGSYEQYF
d_gene: NA; j_gene: TRBJ1-2; abundance: NA; v_gene: TRBV9; CDR3nt: TGTGCCAGCAGCCCCCACCAGAATAACTATGGCTACACCTTC; CDR3aa: CASSPHQNNYGYTF
d_gene: TRBD1; j_gene: TRBJ1-6; abundance: NA; v_gene: TRBV6-1; CDR3nt: TGTGCCAGGGGGACAGGGAATGGGAATTCACCCCTCCACTTT; CDR3aa: CARGTGNGNSPLHF
d_gene: TRBD1; j_gene: TRBJ2-3; abundance: NA; v_gene: TRBV5-8; CDR3nt: TGTGCCAGCAGCTGGGGCGACAGGGTAGGAGATACGCAGTATTTT; CDR3aa: CASSWGDRVGDTQYF
d_gene: NA; j_gene: TRBJ1-1; abundance: NA; v_gene: TRBV9; CDR3nt: TGTGCCAGCAGCGGAGACACCTTCATGAACACTGAAGCTTTCTTT; CDR3aa: CASSGDTFMNTEAFF
d_gene: NA; j_gene: TRBJ1-2; abundance: NA; v_gene: TRBV2; CDR3nt: TGTGCCAGCAGTTCGGGCGGGACTAACTATGGCTACACCTTC; CDR3aa: CASSSGGTNYGYTF
d_gene: NA; j_gene: TRBJ1-2; abundance: NA; v_gene: TRBV2; CDR3nt: TGTGCCAGCAGAAGACAGGAGAACTATGGCTACACCTTC; CDR3aa: CASRRQENYGYTF
d_gene: TRBD1; j_gene: TRBJ1-2; abundance: few; v_gene: TRBV6-5; CDR3nt: TGTGCCAGCAGTTACGACAGGGCCCCCTATGGCTACACCTTC; CDR3aa: CASSYDRAPYGYTF
d_gene: NA; j_gene: TRBJ2-3; abundance: NA; v_gene: TRBV9; CDR3nt: TGTGCCAGCAGCGTAAACTCGGGACTGAGCACAGATACGCAGTATTTT; CDR3aa: CASSVNSGLSTDTQYF
d_gene: NA; j_gene: TRBJ1-1; abundance: NA; v_gene: TRBV5-5; CDR3nt: TGTGCCAGCACTAGGGTGGTCGGTAACACTGAAGCTTTCTTT; CDR3aa: CASTRVVGNTEAFF
d_gene: NA; j_gene: TRBJ2-3; abundance: NA; v_gene: TRBV11-2; CDR3nt: TGTGCCAGCAGCTGGACGACTCCGGGGCAGTATTTT; CDR3aa: CASSWTTPGQYF
d_gene: NA; j_gene: TRBJ2-5; abundance: once; v_gene: TRBV4-2; CDR3nt: TGTGCCAGCAGCCAAGCATACGGGCGGGAAGCGGAGACCCAGTACTTC; CDR3aa: CASSQAYGREAETQYF
d_gene: TRBD1; j_gene: TRBJ1-5; abundance: NA; v_gene: TRBV2; CDR3nt: TGTGCCAGCAGGGGACAGCGCAATCAGCCCCAGCATTTT; CDR3aa: CASRGQRNQPQHF
d_gene: NA; j_gene: TRBJ2-7; abundance: NA; v_gene: TRBV10-1; CDR3nt: TGCGCCACCCGAGGACCTCGTGGGGAGCAGTACTTC; CDR3aa: CATRGPRGEQYF
d_gene: TRBD1; j_gene: TRBJ1-2; abundance: NA; v_gene: TRBV4-1; CDR3nt: TGCGCCAGCAGCGACCCAAGGGACAGGAGATATGGCTACACCTTC; CDR3aa: CASSDPRDRRYGYTF
d_gene: NA; j_gene: TRBJ1-6; abundance: NA; v_gene: TRBV6-6; CDR3nt: TGTGCCAGCAGAGCAGACAGGACAGCCCCCCTCCACTTT; CDR3aa: CASRADRTAPLHF